This is a list of T cell receptor beta chains from one sample in a study of T cells in Graves' hyperthyroidism and ophthalmopathy. TCRdb re-called the multiplex PCR reads through MiXCR, storing one row per CDR3 protein. Of about 640,000 distinct CDR3 sequences in the sample, less than 25% are singletons; the top ten hold 34%. The source material was blood. The receptors here all came from a young man with Graves' ophthalmopathy. Both conserved end residues are part of each CDR3. A D gene is named only where the DNA matches it firmly. Part of the rows lack a size; the others show once, few, many or a class for expanded clones.

d_call clone_size j_call v_call cdr3_aa cdr3_nt
- - TRBJ2-5 TRBV5-1 CASSPNDQETQYF TGCGCCAGCAGCCCTAACGACCAAGAGACCCAGTACTTC
TRBD1 few TRBJ2-7 TRBV30 CAWSSTAGGYEQYF TGTGCCTGGAGTTCAACCGCAGGGGGATACGAGCAGTACTTC
TRBD2 few TRBJ2-3 TRBV6-2/TRBV6-3 CASSSGTSGATDTQYF TGTGCCAGCAGTTCGGGGACTAGCGGGGCCACAGATACGCAGTATTTT
TRBD2 once TRBJ2-4 TRBV20-1 CSAPRGGALKNIQYF TGCAGTGCCCCCCGGGGGGGCGCCCTCAAAAACATTCAGTACTTC
- few TRBJ2-7 TRBV27 CASSLHSTGGGLDEQYF TGTGCCAGCAGTTTACACTCCACAGGTGGCGGACTCGACGAGCAGTACTTC
- many TRBJ1-1 TRBV12-3/TRBV12-4 CASSWRGGGTEAFF TGTGCCAGCAGTTGGAGGGGAGGGGGAACTGAAGCTTTCTTT
TRBD1 - TRBJ2-4 TRBV7-9 CASSLRTGLAKNIQYF TGTGCCAGCAGCTTACGGACAGGATTAGCCAAAAACATTCAGTACTTC
- many TRBJ1-2 TRBV13 CASTLFSGAGYTF TGTGCCAGCACTCTCTTCTCCGGGGCTGGCTACACCTTC
- - TRBJ1-2 TRBV10-3 CAISESISYGYTF TGTGCCATCAGTGAGTCGATCAGCTATGGCTACACCTTC
- few TRBJ1-6 TRBV6-2/TRBV6-3 CASSYSMFTLHF TGTGCCAGCAGTTACTCGATGTTCACCCTCCACTTT
TRBD1 - TRBJ1-1 TRBV5-1 CASSRSPLRGQGTEAFF TGCGCCAGCAGCCGGTCTCCGCTTAGAGGACAGGGCACTGAAGCTTTCTTT
- - TRBJ2-3 TRBV7-9 CATTDRTTNTQYF TGTGCCACCACCGACAGGACTACAAATACGCAGTATTTT
- - TRBJ2-1 TRBV27 CASRLGEGSYNEQFF TGTGCCAGCAGGTTAGGAGAGGGCTCCTACAATGAGCAGTTCTTC
- - TRBJ1-2 TRBV2 CASSRDDSHGYTF TGTGCCAGCAGTAGAGATGACTCACATGGCTACACCTTC
- many TRBJ1-2 TRBV28 CASSMVSGTYGYTF TGTGCCAGCAGTATGGTCTCCGGCACCTATGGCTACACCTTC
- few TRBJ2-7 TRBV6-1 CASSSAETTYEQYF TGTGCCAGCAGTTCTGCGGAAACGACCTACGAGCAGTACTTC
TRBD1 - TRBJ2-2 TRBV6-1 CASSPDRVNAGELFF TGTGCCAGCAGCCCGGACAGGGTAAATGCCGGGGAGCTGTTTTTT
TRBD1 few TRBJ2-1 TRBV30 CAEQSGDRYNEQFF TGTGCCGAACAATCCGGGGACAGGTACAATGAGCAGTTCTTC
- many TRBJ2-1 TRBV2 CASGWGSTRNEQFF TGTGCCAGCGGTTGGGGGTCCACACGGAATGAGCAGTTCTTC
- - TRBJ2-7 TRBV11-2 CASSSSRGAPYEQYF TGTGCCAGCAGCTCTTCACGGGGGGCCCCCTACGAGCAGTACTTC
- many TRBJ1-1 TRBV27 CASSLGPVSEAFF TGTGCCAGCAGTTTAGGCCCCGTCAGTGAAGCTTTCTTT
- many TRBJ2-7 TRBV29-1 CSARLDYEQYF TGCAGCGCTCGACTAGATTACGAGCAGTACTTC
- - TRBJ1-6 TRBV4-3 CASSQDARRGISSPLHF TGCGCCAGCAGCCAAGATGCTCGAAGGGGCATCAGTTCACCCCTCCACTTT
TRBD2 many TRBJ2-7 TRBV28 CASSLGLAFSYEQYF TGTGCCAGCAGTTTAGGACTAGCGTTCTCCTACGAGCAGTACTTC
- - TRBJ2-3 TRBV6-6 CASSYSDSTDTQYF TGTGCCAGCAGTTATTCGGACTCCACAGATACGCAGTATTTT
- many TRBJ1-2 TRBV12-3/TRBV12-4 CASSLGGRGGYTF TGTGCCAGCAGTTTAGGAGGGAGGGGTGGCTACACCTTC
- - TRBJ1-1 TRBV10-2 CATSRAPSTEAFF TGCGCCACCTCCCGGGCTCCGAGCACTGAAGCTTTCTTT